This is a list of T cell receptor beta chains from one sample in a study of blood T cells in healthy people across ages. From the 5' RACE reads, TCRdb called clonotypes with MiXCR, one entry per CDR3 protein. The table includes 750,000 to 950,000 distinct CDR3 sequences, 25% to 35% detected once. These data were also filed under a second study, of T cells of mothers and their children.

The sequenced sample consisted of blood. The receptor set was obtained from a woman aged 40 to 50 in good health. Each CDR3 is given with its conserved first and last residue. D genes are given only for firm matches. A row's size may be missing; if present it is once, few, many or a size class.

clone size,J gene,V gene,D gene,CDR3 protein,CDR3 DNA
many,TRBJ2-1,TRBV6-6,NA,CASSNRALYNEQFF,TGTGCCAGCAGTAACAGGGCCCTTTACAATGAGCAGTTCTTC
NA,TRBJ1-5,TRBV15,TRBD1,CATTPDRGTHPNQPQHF,TGTGCCACCACCCCGGACAGGGGCACTCATCCTAATCAGCCCCAGCATTTT
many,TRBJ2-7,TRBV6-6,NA,CASSYYRQANEQYF,TGTGCCAGCAGTTACTATAGACAGGCGAACGAGCAGTACTTC
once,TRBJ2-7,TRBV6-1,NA,CASSGTDLAFIVNEQYF,TGTGCCAGCAGTGGCACAGATCTAGCGTTTATCGTCAATGAGCAGTACTTC
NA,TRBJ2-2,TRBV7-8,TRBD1,CASSFSRGRPNTGELFF,TGTGCCAGCAGCTTTTCGAGGGGGCGACCGAACACCGGGGAGCTGTTTTTT
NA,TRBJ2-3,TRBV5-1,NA,CASSLGQENTQYF,TGCGCCAGCAGCTTGGGACAGGAAAACACGCAGTATTTT
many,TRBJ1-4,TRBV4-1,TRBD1,CASSLRGTGSEKLFF,TGCGCCAGCAGCCTGCGCGGGACAGGGTCTGAAAAACTGTTTTTT
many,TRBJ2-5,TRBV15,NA,CATSSLYQEGTETQYF,TGTGCCACCAGCAGTTTGTATCAGGAGGGGACGGAGACCCAGTACTTC
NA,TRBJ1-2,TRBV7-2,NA,CASSLSLAGSNGYTF,TGTGCCAGCAGTCTATCCCTCGCAGGGAGTAATGGCTACACCTTC
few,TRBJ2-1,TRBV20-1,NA,CSARDLGEVITYNEQFF,TGCAGTGCTAGAGATCTCGGAGAAGTTATAACCTACAATGAGCAGTTCTTC
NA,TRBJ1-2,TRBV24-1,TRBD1,CATLRDRGRSNYGYTF,TGTGCCACCCTCCGGGACAGGGGGCGGTCGAACTATGGCTACACCTTC
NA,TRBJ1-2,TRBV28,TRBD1,CASSFRTGVNYGYTF,TGTGCCAGCAGCTTCCGGACAGGGGTTAACTATGGCTACACCTTC
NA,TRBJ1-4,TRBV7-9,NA,CASSTGRMGQRTNEKLFF,TGTGCCAGCAGCACAGGGAGAATGGGACAACGGACTAATGAAAAGCTGTTTTTT
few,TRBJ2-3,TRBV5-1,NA,CASSLSPPPTDTQYF,TGCGCCAGCAGCTTGTCCCCACCGCCCACAGATACGCAGTATTTT
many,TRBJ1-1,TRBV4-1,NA,CASSQAPVPGGAFF,TGCGCCAGCAGCCAGGCTCCCGTTCCAGGTGGGGCTTTCTTT
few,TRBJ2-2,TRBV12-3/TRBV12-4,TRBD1,CASSRRTGNTGELFF,TGTGCCAGCAGCCGCCGGACAGGGAACACCGGGGAGCTGTTTTTT
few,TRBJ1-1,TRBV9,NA,CASSDRQQNTEAFF,TGTGCCAGCAGCGACAGACAGCAGAACACTGAAGCTTTCTTT
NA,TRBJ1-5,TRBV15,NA,CATGRDTHNQPQHF,TGTGCCACCGGCAGAGACACCCACAATCAGCCCCAGCATTTT
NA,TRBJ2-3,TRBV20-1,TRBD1,CSAQQGEITDTQYF,TGCAGTGCCCAACAGGGGGAAATCACAGATACGCAGTATTTT
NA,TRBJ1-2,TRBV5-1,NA,CASSFTTGTNYGYTF,TGCGCCAGCAGCTTTACGACAGGAACTAACTATGGCTACACCTTC
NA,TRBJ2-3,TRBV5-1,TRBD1,CASSYPGTGSTDTQYF,TGCGCCAGCAGCTATCCCGGGACAGGGAGCACAGATACGCAGTATTTT
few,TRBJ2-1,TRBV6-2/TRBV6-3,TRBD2,CASSYMGGLGNEQFF,TGTGCCAGCAGTTATATGGGGGGGTTGGGAAATGAGCAGTTCTTC
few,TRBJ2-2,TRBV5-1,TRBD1,CASSLDNRGNTGELFF,TGCGCCAGCAGCTTGGATAACAGGGGGAACACCGGGGAGCTGTTTTTT
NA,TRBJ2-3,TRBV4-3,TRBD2,CASSQTLLGAGVIDTQYF,TGCGCCAGCAGCCAAACCCTATTAGGGGCGGGGGTAATAGATACGCAGTATTTT
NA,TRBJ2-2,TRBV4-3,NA,CASRADTNTGKLFF,TGCGCCAGCAGGGCAGATACGAACACCGGGAAGCTGTTTTTT
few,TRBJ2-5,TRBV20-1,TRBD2,CSARRGGFGETQYF,TGCAGTGCTAGAAGGGGAGGGTTTGGAGAGACCCAGTACTTC
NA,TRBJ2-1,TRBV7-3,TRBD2,CASSLIGSGGGYNEQFF,TGTGCCAGCAGCTTAATAGGAAGCGGGGGGGGCTACAATGAGCAGTTCTTC
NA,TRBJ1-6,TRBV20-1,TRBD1,CSARDRGLQGNSPLHF,TGCAGTGCTAGGGACAGGGGCCTCCAGGGTAATTCACCCCTCCACTTT
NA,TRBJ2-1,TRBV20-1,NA,CSASLEADNEQFF,TGCAGTGCTTCTCTCGAAGCGGACAATGAGCAGTTCTTC
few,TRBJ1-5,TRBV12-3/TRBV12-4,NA,CASSLAQGLSNQPQHF,TGTGCCAGCAGTTTAGCGCAGGGCCTGAGCAATCAGCCCCAGCATTTT
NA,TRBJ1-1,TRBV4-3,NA,CASSQDFGSGWGTEAFF,TGCGCCAGCAGCCAAGATTTCGGGTCGGGGTGGGGCACTGAAGCTTTCTTT
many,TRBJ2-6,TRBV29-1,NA,CSVEDRGWGANVLTF,TGCAGCGTTGAAGATAGGGGTTGGGGGGCCAACGTCCTGACTTTC
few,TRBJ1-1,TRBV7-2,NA,CASSLGSGWTEAFF,TGTGCCAGCAGCTTAGGGTCAGGGTGGACTGAAGCTTTCTTT
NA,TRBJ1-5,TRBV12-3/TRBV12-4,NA,CASSPRGRSNQPQHF,TGTGCCAGCAGTCCTCGAGGGCGCAGCAATCAGCCCCAGCATTTT
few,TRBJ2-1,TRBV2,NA,CASSESGMGDSYNEQFF,TGTGCCAGCAGTGAGTCTGGTATGGGGGACTCCTACAATGAGCAGTTCTTC
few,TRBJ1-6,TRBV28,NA,CASSLGSRNSPLHF,TGTGCCAGCAGTTTAGGCAGTAGGAATTCACCCCTCCACTTT
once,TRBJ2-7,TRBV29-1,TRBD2,CSVGLAGVYHEQYF,TGCAGCGTTGGCCTAGCGGGAGTTTACCACGAGCAGTACTTC
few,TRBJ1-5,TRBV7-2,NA,CASSLLGTSQPQHF,TGTGCCAGCAGCTTATTGGGGACTTCCCAGCCCCAGCATTTT
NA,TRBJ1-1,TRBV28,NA,CASSFLRTGRMNTEAFF,TGTGCCAGCAGTTTCTTGAGGACCGGACGGATGAACACTGAAGCTTTCTTT
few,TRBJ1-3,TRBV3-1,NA,CASSGTRQSSGNTIYF,TGTGCCAGCAGCGGGACAAGACAGAGCTCTGGAAACACCATATATTTT
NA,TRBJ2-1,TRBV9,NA,CASSRTSSYIEQFF,TGTGCCAGCAGTCGGACCTCCTCCTACATTGAGCAGTTCTTC
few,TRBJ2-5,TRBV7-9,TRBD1,CASSRGQGAETQYF,TGTGCCAGCAGTCGCGGACAGGGGGCCGAGACCCAGTACTTC
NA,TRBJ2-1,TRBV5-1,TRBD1,CASSPGQGMDEQFF,TGCGCCAGCAGCCCGGGACAGGGGATGGATGAGCAGTTCTTC
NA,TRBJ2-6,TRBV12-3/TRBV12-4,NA,CASSPTSSGANVRTF,TGTGCCAGCAGTCCAACCAGCTCTGGGGCCAACGTCCGGACTTTC
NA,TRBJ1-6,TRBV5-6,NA,CASSLWAGPNSPLHF,TGTGCCAGCAGCTTGTGGGCAGGGCCCAATTCACCCCTCCACTTT
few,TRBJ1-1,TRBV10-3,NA,CAIKGVGTNTEAFF,TGTGCCATCAAAGGGGTCGGTACGAACACTGAAGCTTTCTTT
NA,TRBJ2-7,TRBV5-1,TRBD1,CASSFGTGVTYEQYF,TGCGCCAGCAGCTTCGGGACAGGGGTGACCTACGAGCAGTACTTC
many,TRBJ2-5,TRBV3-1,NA,CASSQGSGEVETQYF,TGTGCCAGCAGCCAAGGGTCGGGGGAGGTCGAGACCCAGTACTTC